Each of the 19 T cell receptor beta chains below was sequenced from the same sample in a study of blood T cell repertoires in COVID-19. Data came from immunoSEQ multiplex PCR; TCRdb stores just in-frame clones and leaves some out. The sample records 430,000 or so clones, roughly 88% being singletons. Specimen: PBMCs or T cells enriched from blood (not recorded which). The receptors originated from a middle-aged woman who had recovered from COVID-19.

V is TRBV9 and J is TRBJ2-7; weak D call: TRBD2 (6 bases). The V gene lost 3 bases and the J gene lost 1 base, with 11 bases spanning the gap. The germline V gene encodes CDR1 SGDLS and CDR2 YYNGEE. This CDR3 region has 14 residues. The CDR3 sequence: CASSDGSGSYEQYF. The DNA of the CDR3 is TGTGCCAGCAGCGATGGTAGCGGATCCTACGAGCAGTACTTC.

The rearrangement links TRBV7-8 to TRBJ1-2; TRBD1 aligns across 10 bases. Germline V gene sequence: CDR1 SGHVS, CDR2 FQNEAQ. The V segment lost 5 bases and the J segment 4 bases; nucleotides outside the gene matches: 4. The CDR3 runs 14 residues. The CDR3, as DNA: TGTGCCAGCAGCCCAGGACAGGGGGGCTATGGCTACACCTTC. This sequence encodes CASSPGQGGYGYTF.

CDR3 region: CAIKDRGGGRPNNEQFF. The CDR3 region has the DNA TGTGCCATCAAGGACCGGGGGGGCGGGAGACCAAACAATGAGCAGTTCTTC. V usage is TRBV10-3 and J usage is TRBJ2-1, with 8 bases identical to TRBD2. CDR3 length equals 17 residues. CDR1 ENHRY and CDR2 SYGVKD come from the germline V gene. Trimming at V came to 7 bases and at J to 5 bases, leaving 16 bases not matched to a gene.

This clone was counted only a few times. The chain employs TRBV5-1 and TRBJ2-2; TRBD1 matches 9 bases. This CDR3 region has 16 residues. V lost 3 bases, J lost 7 bases, and 10 bases stayed unmatched. Germline V gene data show CDR1 as SGHRS and CDR2 as YFSETQ. CDR3 sequence reads: CASSSGQGLTLGELFF. The DNA of the CDR3 is TGCGCCAGCAGCTCTGGACAGGGGCTCACCCTCGGGGAGCTGTTTTTT.

This clone has only a few counts. The chain recombines TRBV27 with TRBJ2-3, with 7 nucleotides matching TRBD1. Germline lookup yields CDR1 MNHEY and CDR2 SMNVEV (reference sequence). J gave up 6 bases and V 5 bases, and 5 bases lay outside the gene matches. This CDR3 is 13 amino acids long. The CDR3 nucleotides read TGTGCCAGCAGTACAACAGGGGCGGATACGCAGTATTTT. Its protein product is CASSTTGADTQYF.

The chain carries TRBV7-6 and TRBJ2-7, with 7 nucleotides matching TRBD2. This CDR3 contains 15 residues. The junction had 9 bases not matched to a gene; V was cut back by 5 bases and J by 2 bases. Germline values: CDR1 SGHVS, CDR2 FNYEAQ. The CDR3 spells CASSQTPGLAYEQYF. The CDR3 DNA reads TGTGCCAGCAGCCAAACACCAGGACTAGCCTACGAGCAGTACTTC.

V usage is TRBV6-5 and J usage is TRBJ1-6, with D maybe TRBD1 (5 bases). Between the trimmed V and J ends, which lost 9 bases and 2 bases, there was a span of 14 bases. The CDR3 loop spans 15 amino acids. Germline CDR1 MNHEY, CDR2 SVGAGI. The DNA for the CDR3 is TGTGCCAGTGCCCGGGGGGGTCCCTATAATTCACCCCTCCACTTT. The encoded protein is CASARGGPYNSPLHF.

The rearrangement joins TRBV9 to TRBJ2-3; D remains ambiguous. This CDR3 region has 14 residues. From germline, CDR1 is SGDLS and CDR2 YYNGEE. Trimming shortened V by 4 bases and J by 0 bases, and 9 bases separated the two germline ends. Written as DNA, the CDR3 is TGTGCCAGCAGCCCTCAGAGGAGCACAGATACGCAGTATTTT. Protein: CASSPQRSTDTQYF.

In this sample, this clone turned up a few times. Other DNA sequences of this sample code for an identical CDR3. The rearrangement uses TRBV19 and TRBJ1-1; 7 nucleotides align to TRBD1. J gave up 0 bases and V 9 bases, and 7 bases lay outside the gene matches. Germline CDR1 reads LNHDA; CDR2 reads SQIVND (reference sequence). The CDR3 contains 14 residues. CDR3 region: CASTRQGMNTEAFF. The CDR3 region has the DNA TGTGCCAGCACCAGACAGGGTATGAACACTGAAGCTTTCTTT.

This clone was detected only once. The chain is built from TRBV10-1 and TRBJ1-1; D uncertain. V was trimmed by 3 bases and J by 5 bases, leaving 10 bases between them. The CDR3 covers 13 residues. Germline V lookup: CDR1 WNHNN, CDR2 SYGVQD (reference sequence). CDR3 residues: CASSDGDRTEAFF. CDR3 DNA sequence: TGCGCCAGCAGTGACGGGGATAGGACTGAAGCTTTCTTT.

The chain combines TRBV5-1 with TRBJ1-1; TRBD1 aligns across 7 bases. CDR3 length equals 16 residues. The V and J ends lost 2 bases and 0 bases, in that order; junction bases with no gene match: 7. Germline V gives CDR1 SGHRS, CDR2 YFSETQ. The CDR3 reads CASSLITGVVNTEAFF. The CDR3 DNA sequence: TGCGCCAGCAGCTTAATAACAGGGGTGGTGAACACTGAAGCTTTCTTT.

J is TRBJ2-3 and V is TRBV23-1; 7 nucleotides match TRBD1. TRBV23-1 has ORF status, its function being uncertain. This CDR3 has 18 amino acids. Unmatched junction bases numbered 11, after V lost 2 bases and J lost 0 bases. For the CDR3, the DNA is TGCGCCAGCAGTCAACCACCAGCAGGGGGTCGCAGCACAGATACGCAGTATTTT. Amino acid sequence: CASSQPPAGGRSTDTQYF.

This chain connects TRBV4-2 to TRBJ2-2, with D hard to call. Germline CDR1 and CDR2: LGHNA and YNFKEQ. The ends were cut back, 4 bases at V and 4 bases at J, with 13 bases in the middle. The CDR3 runs to 15 residues. The CDR3: CASSPDLAFTGELFF. The CDR3 DNA follows: TGTGCCAGCAGCCCCGACTTAGCCTTCACCGGGGAGCTGTTTTTT.

This chain joins TRBV7-2 and TRBJ1-3; 9 nucleotides align to TRBD1. The CDR3 sequence is 17 residues long. Germline CDR1 is SGHTA and CDR2 is FQGNSA. V shed 1 base and J 3 bases; nucleotides not matched to a gene: 7. The CDR3 reads CASSLVEQGALGNTIYF. DNA of the CDR3: TGTGCCAGCAGCTTAGTAGAACAGGGGGCGCTTGGAAACACCATATATTTT.

V gene TRBV4-3 combines with J gene TRBJ1-1; D is undetermined. This CDR3 spans 13 amino acids. Trimming shortened V by 4 bases and J by 0 bases, and 6 bases separated the two germline ends. CDR1 and CDR2 from the germline V gene are LGHNA and YSLEER. Here the CDR3 DNA reads TGCGCCAGCAGCCTTCAGATGAACACTGAAGCTTTCTTT. Its translation: CASSLQMNTEAFF.

The chain is built from TRBV30 and TRBJ1-6; a possible D gene is TRBD1 (5 bases). Trimming took 5 bases from V and 7 from J, leaving 15 bases between them. This CDR3 is built from 14 residues. Germline CDR1 GTSNPN, CDR2 SVGIG (reference sequence). The CDR3 DNA reads as TGTGCCTGGGCGGATCAGGGCCACAATTCACCCCTCCACTTT. Encoded protein: CAWADQGHNSPLHF. The full variable domain, in which reference TRBV30 and TRBJ1-6 provide the parts outside the CDR3, is SQTIHQWPATLVQPVGSPLSLECTVEGTSNPNLYWYRQAAGRGLQLLFYSVGIGQISSEVPQNLSASRPQDRQFILSSKKLLLSDSGFYLCAWADQGHNSPLHFGNGTRLTVT.

The rearrangement uses TRBV9 and TRBJ1-1, with a weak D call TRBD1 (5 bases). CDR1 is SGDLS and CDR2 is YYNGEE in the germline V gene. The ends were cut back, 0 bases at V and 5 bases at J, with 8 bases in the middle. The CDR3 spans 13 residues. CDR3 amino acids: CASSVERTTEAFF. As DNA, the CDR3 is TGTGCCAGCAGCGTAGAGAGGACAACTGAAGCTTTCTTT.

This clone came up a few times. V usage is TRBV27 and J usage is TRBJ2-1; D unresolved. Per the germline V gene, CDR1 is MNHEY and CDR2 is SMNVEV (reference sequence). V was trimmed by 3 bases and J by 8 bases, leaving 26 bases between them. This CDR3 region has 18 residues. The CDR3 nucleotides are TGTGCCAGCAGTTTGGTCCGGAGCCGCCGTGGCAGTTTCGATGAGCAGTTCTTC. Its protein product is CASSLVRSRRGSFDEQFF.

V gene TRBV19 combines with J gene TRBJ1-2; 9 bases map to TRBD1. This CDR3 is built from 14 residues. Germline V gives CDR1 LNHDA, CDR2 SQIVND (reference sequence). V dropped 5 bases and J dropped 8; count of bases not matched to a gene: 9. The CDR3 spells CASSSWTGVQGYTF. The CDR3, as DNA: TGTGCCAGTAGTTCCTGGACAGGGGTACAGGGCTACACCTTC.